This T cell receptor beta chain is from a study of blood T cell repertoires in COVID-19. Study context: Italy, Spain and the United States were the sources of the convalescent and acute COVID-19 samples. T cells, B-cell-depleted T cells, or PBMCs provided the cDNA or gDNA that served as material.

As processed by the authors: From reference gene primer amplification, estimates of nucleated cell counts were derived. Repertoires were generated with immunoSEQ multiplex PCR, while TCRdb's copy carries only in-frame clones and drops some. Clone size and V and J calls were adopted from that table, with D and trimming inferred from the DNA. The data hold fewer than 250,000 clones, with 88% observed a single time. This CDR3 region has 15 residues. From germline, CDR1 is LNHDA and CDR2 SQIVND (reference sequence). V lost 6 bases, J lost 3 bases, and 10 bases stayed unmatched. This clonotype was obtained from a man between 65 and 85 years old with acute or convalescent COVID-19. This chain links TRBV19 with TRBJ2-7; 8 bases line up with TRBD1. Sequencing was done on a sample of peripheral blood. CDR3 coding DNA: TGTGCCAGTAGCAATACCCGGGGGACAGGCTACGAGCAGTACTTC. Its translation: CASSNTRGTGYEQYF.